Detailed here is one T cell receptor (beta chain). What it binds is not known. This entry is derived from a study of T cells in Graves' hyperthyroidism and ophthalmopathy. Findings of the study overall: Onset of ophthalmopathy came a median around 6.2 months after the model predicted it.

Amplified TCR beta CDR3 regions came from RNA transcripts. When the TCR CDR3 underwent first-round RT-PCR, the HTBI primer set was used. MiXCR, run by TCRdb on the multiplex PCR reads, gives a single entry per CDR3 protein. The table has hundreds of thousands of distinct CDR3 sequences, approximately 13% seen once; the top ten hold around 9.2%. V was clipped by 6 bases and J by 8 bases, with 17 bases between them. The germline V gene has CDR1 DFQATT and CDR2 SNEGSKA (reference sequence). The CDR3 covers 13 residues. Hyperthyroidism of Graves' type that showed no ophthalmopathy progression within 18 months was stable. Investigators excluded patients with uncontrolled infection, other autoimmune disease, pregnancy or lactation. Fresh peripheral blood, approximately 9.6 ml, yielded the PBMCs.

The chain has TRBV20-1 and TRBJ2-1; the D call may be TRBD1 or TRBD2 (5 bases each). Source material: blood. The clonotype originates from a woman younger than 35 with Graves' hyperthyroidism. CDR3 nucleotides: TGCAGTGCCCCATTGGGGCTAGCCTATGAGCAGTTCTTC. Protein sequence: CSAPLGLAYEQFF.